This T cell receptor (beta chain) derives from a study of immune characterization of retroperitoneal liposarcoma. J was trimmed by 10 bases and V by 6 bases; bases with no gene match: 11. This CDR3 has 14 residues. This clonotype came up many times. TCRdb re-called the PCR reads through MiXCR, storing one row per CDR3 protein. The sample carries about 10,000 distinct CDR3 sequences, 28% recorded once. The chain employs TRBV12-3 or TRBV12-4 and TRBJ2-1, with 8 bases lining up with TRBD2. The specimen was tumor tissue. The TCR comes from a male donor with retroperitoneal liposarcoma. Here the CDR3 DNA reads TGTGCCAGCAGGGGTAGCGGGGAATCCTACGAGCAGTTCTTC. It codes for CASRGSGESYEQFF.